Below, 5 T cell receptor beta chains from the same sample are listed, as sequenced in a study of blood T cell repertoires in COVID-19. Produced via immunoSEQ multiplex PCR; TCRdb's table is partial and in-frame only. The sample holds around 100,000 clones, around 90% seen once. The sample taken for sequencing was peripheral blood. Receptor source: a human donor with active COVID-19. The donor label of this sample is uncertain.

The chain links TRBV9 to TRBJ2-5; the match to TRBD1 covers 8 bases. Germline values: CDR1 SGDLS, CDR2 YYNGEE. V gave up 0 bases and J gave up 4 bases; unmatched junction bases: 8. The CDR3 has 16 amino acids. The CDR3 loop reads CASSVGPGGEGETQYF. CDR3 DNA: TGTGCCAGCAGCGTAGGCCCAGGGGGCGAAGGAGAGACCCAGTACTTC.

This chain connects TRBV5-6 to TRBJ2-3, with 7 positions matching TRBD2. The germline V gene has CDR1 SGHDT and CDR2 YYEEEE. The CDR3 covers 15 residues. The trim removed 2 bases at V and 4 bases at J, leaving 7 bases unmatched. The CDR3 protein is CASSFGTGGADTQYF. The CDR3, as DNA: TGTGCCAGCAGCTTCGGAACGGGGGGTGCAGATACGCAGTATTTT.

The chain has TRBV25-1 and TRBJ2-1; TRBD2 agrees at 10 bases. V lost 5 bases to trimming and J lost 2 bases; unmatched junction nucleotides: 6. CDR1 MGHDK and CDR2 SYGVNS come from the germline V gene. This CDR3 has 16 residues. CDR3 DNA: TGTGCCAGCAGTCATAGCGGGGGGACCGCCTACAATGAGCAGTTCTTC. This gives the protein CASSHSGGTAYNEQFF. The full variable domain, with the rest looked up from reference TRBV25-1 and TRBJ2-1, is EADIYQTPRYLVIGTGKKITLECSQTMGHDKMYWYQQDPGMELHLIHYSYGVNSTEKGDLSSESTVSRIRTEHFPLTLESARPSHTSQYLCASSHSGGTAYNEQFFGPGTRLTVL.

The chain has TRBV4-2 and TRBJ2-3, with TRBD2 as a possible D gene (5 bases). Germline V lookup: CDR1 LGHNA, CDR2 YNFKEQ. The CDR3 contains 15 residues. The germline V and J ends were trimmed by 4 bases and 2 bases, with 13 bases remaining between them. CDR3 sequence (DNA): TGTGCCAGCAGCCTCGACTATCGAATCACAGATACGCAGTATTTT. Amino acid sequence: CASSLDYRITDTQYF.

This CDR3 is CASSQGRDVKNIQYF. The CDR3 DNA reads TGCGCCAGCAGCCAAGGGAGGGATGTGAAAAACATTCAGTACTTC. V is TRBV4-1 and J is TRBJ2-4; perhaps TRBD2 as D (6 bases). CDR3 size: 15 residues. With 1 base removed from V and 4 bases from J, the gap between germline ends came to 11 bases. Per germline, CDR1 MGHRA and CDR2 YSYEKL.